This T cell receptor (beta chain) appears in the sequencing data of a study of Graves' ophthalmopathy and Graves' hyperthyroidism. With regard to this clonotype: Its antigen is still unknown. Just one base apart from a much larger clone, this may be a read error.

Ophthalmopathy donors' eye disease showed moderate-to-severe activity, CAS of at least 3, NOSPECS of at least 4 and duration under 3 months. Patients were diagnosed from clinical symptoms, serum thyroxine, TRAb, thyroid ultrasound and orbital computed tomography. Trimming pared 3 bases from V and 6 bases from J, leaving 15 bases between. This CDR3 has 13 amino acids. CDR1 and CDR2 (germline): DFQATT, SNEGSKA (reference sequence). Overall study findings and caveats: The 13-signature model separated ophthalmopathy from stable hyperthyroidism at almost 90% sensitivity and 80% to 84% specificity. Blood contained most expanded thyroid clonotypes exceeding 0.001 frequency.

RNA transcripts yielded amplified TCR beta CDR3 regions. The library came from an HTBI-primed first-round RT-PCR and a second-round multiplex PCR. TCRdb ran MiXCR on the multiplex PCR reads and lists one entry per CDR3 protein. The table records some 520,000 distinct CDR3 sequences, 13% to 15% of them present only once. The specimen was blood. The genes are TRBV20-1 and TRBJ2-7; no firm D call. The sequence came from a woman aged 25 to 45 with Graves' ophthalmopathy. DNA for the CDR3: TGCAGTGCTAGTGCCGGGTACCCAGGCGAGCAGTACTTC. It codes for CSASAGYPGEQYF.